What follows describes a single T cell receptor beta chain. With a J-beta primer mix and a sample-barcoded 5' primer, a second PCR ran roughly 6 to 11 cycles. Each cDNA molecule was tagged by a template-switch adaptor that had 12 random nucleotides. Every sample returned 3 million or more CDR3-containing paired-end reads. TCRdb re-analysed the 5' RACE reads in MiXCR, keeping a single row per CDR3 protein. The repertoire holds approximately 760,000 distinct CDR3 sequences, with approximately 25% as singletons. The data originate from a study of blood T cells in healthy people across ages. The ends lost 6 bases at V and 5 bases at J; junction bases unmatched: 12. The CDR3 is 16 residues long. Germline V gene data show CDR1 as MDHEN and CDR2 as SYDVKM. The same specimen was also included in a second study, on T cells of mothers and their children. That report adds: There were over 8.5 million TCR beta CDR3 reads from each mother and a few million from each child. No clones detected were persistent microchimeric T cell clones.

Material for sequencing was blood. This clonotype was sampled from a boy under 18 in good health. The chain is built from TRBV28 and TRBJ2-1; 8 nucleotides line up with TRBD2. The CDR3 DNA reads TGTGCCAGCAGGTCGAGAAGACTAGCGAGAAACAATGAGCAGTTCTTC. Its translation: CASRSRRLARNNEQFF.